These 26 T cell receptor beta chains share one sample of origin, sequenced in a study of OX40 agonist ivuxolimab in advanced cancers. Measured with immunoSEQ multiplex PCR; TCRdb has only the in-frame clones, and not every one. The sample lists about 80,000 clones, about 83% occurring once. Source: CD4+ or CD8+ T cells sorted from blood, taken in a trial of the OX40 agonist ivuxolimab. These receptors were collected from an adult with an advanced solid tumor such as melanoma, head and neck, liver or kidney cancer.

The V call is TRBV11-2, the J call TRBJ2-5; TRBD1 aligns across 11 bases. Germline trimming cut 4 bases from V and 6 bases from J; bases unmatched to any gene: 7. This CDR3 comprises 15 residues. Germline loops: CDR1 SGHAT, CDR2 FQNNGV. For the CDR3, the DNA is TGTGCCAGCAGCTCCGGGACAGGGGGACAAAAGACCCAGTACTTC. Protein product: CASSSGTGGQKTQYF.

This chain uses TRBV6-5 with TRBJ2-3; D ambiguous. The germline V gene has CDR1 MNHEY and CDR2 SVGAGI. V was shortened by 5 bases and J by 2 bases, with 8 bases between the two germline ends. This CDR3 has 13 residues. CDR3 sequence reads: CASSPIYTDTQYF. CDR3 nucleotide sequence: TGTGCCAGCAGTCCCATTTACACAGATACGCAGTATTTT.

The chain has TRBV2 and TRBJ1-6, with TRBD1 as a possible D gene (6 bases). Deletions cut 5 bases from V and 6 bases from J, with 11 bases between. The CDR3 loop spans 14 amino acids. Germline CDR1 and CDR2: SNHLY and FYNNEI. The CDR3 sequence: CASSPRQANSPLHF. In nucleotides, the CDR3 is TGTGCCAGCAGTCCGAGACAGGCTAATTCACCCCTCCACTTT.

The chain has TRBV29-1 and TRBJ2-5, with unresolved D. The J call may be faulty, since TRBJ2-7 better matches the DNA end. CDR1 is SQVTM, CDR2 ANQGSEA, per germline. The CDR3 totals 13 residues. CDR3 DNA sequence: TGCAGCGTTGAAGAAGGTGGTTCCTACGAGCAGTACTTC. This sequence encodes CSVEEGGSYEQYF.

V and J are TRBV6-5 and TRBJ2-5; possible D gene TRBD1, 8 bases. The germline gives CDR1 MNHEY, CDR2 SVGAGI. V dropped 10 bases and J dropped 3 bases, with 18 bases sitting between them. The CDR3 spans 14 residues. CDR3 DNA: TGTGCCACCCAGCGGGACAGGAGAAAAGAGACCCAGTACTTC. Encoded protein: CATQRDRRKETQYF.

CDR3 coding DNA: TGTGCCAGCAGCTTAGAGGCCAGTGTGACCTACGAGCAGTACTTC. Amino acid sequence: CASSLEASVTYEQYF. V is TRBV7-2 and J is TRBJ2-7, with D uncertain. V lost 1 base and J 2 bases, leaving 12 bases between the germline ends. This CDR3 is 15 amino acids long. CDR1 is SGHTA and CDR2 is FQGNSA in the germline V gene.

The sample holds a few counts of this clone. CDR3 residues: CATSSRNFYGYTF. CDR3 coding DNA: TGTGCCACCAGCAGCAGGAATTTCTATGGCTACACCTTC. The chain recombines TRBV15 with TRBJ1-2; D gene unclear. Germline CDR1 reads LNHNV; CDR2 reads YYDKDF (reference sequence). Trimming stripped 3 bases from V and 4 bases from J, with 9 bases between. The CDR3 runs 13 residues.

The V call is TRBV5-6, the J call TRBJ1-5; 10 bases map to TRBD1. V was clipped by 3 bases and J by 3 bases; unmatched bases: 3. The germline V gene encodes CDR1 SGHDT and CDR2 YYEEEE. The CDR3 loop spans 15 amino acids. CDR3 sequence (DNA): TGTGCCAGCAGCTGGGGACAGGGGTTCAATCAGCCCCAGCATTTT. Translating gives CASSWGQGFNQPQHF.

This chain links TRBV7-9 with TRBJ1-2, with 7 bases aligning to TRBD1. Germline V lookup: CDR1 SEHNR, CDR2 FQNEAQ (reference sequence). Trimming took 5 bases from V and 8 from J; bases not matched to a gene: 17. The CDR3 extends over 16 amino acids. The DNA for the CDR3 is TGTGCCAGCAGCGCCGGGACAGAGGGATCGTTATCCGGCTACACCTTC. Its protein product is CASSAGTEGSLSGYTF.

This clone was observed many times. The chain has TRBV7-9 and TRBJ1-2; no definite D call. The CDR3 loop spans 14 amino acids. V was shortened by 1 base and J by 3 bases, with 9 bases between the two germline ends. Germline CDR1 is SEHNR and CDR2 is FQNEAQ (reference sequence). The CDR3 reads CASSLEHSDYGYTF. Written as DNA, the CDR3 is TGTGCCAGCAGCTTAGAACATAGCGACTATGGCTACACCTTC.

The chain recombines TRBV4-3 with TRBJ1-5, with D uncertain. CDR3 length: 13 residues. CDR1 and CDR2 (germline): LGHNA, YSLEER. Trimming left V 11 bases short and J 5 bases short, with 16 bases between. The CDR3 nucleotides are TGCGCCTCCGGGTGGGGAAACGATCAGCCCCAGCATTTT. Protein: CASGWGNDQPQHF.

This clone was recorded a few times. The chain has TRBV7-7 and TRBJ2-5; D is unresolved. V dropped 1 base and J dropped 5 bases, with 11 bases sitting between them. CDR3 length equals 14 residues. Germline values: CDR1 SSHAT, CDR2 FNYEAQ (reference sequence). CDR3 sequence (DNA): TGTGCCAGCAGCTTAGGTCATGCCGGGGAGACCCAGTACTTC. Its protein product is CASSLGHAGETQYF.

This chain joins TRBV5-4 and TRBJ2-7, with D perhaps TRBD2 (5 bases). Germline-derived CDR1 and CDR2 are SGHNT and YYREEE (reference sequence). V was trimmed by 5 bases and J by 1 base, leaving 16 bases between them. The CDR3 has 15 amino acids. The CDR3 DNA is TGTGCCAGCAGTGACGGGGTCAGGAGGTCCTACGAGCAGTACTTC. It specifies CASSDGVRRSYEQYF.

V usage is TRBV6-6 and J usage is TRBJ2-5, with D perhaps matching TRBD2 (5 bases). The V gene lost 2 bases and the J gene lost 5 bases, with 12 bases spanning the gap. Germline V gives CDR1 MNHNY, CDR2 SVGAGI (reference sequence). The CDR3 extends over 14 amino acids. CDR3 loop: CASSYIGVAETQYF. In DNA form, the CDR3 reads TGTGCCAGCAGTTACATCGGTGTAGCGGAGACCCAGTACTTC.

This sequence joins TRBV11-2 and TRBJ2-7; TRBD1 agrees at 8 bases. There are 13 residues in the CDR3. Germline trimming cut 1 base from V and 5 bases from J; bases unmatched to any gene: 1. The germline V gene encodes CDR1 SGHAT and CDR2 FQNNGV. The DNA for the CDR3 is TGTGCCAGCAGCTTAGCGGGACAGGACGAGCAGTACTTC. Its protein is CASSLAGQDEQYF. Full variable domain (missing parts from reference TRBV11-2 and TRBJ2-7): EAGVAQSPRYKIIEKRQSVAFWCNPISGHATLYWYQQILGQGPKLLIQFQNNGVVDDSQLPKDRFSAERLKGVDSTLKIQPAKLEDSAVYLCASSLAGQDEQYFGPGTRLTVT.

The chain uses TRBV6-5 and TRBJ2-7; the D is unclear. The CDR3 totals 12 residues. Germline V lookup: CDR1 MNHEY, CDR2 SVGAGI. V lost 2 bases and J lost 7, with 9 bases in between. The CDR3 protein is CASSYIHPEQYF. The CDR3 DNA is TGTGCCAGCAGTTACATTCACCCAGAGCAGTACTTC.

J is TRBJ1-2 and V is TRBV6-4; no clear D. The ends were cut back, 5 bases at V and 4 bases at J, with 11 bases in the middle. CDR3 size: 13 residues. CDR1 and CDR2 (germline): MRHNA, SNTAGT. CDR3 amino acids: CASSPGRPYGYTF. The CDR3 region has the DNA TGTGCCAGCAGTCCGGGCCGTCCCTATGGCTACACCTTC.

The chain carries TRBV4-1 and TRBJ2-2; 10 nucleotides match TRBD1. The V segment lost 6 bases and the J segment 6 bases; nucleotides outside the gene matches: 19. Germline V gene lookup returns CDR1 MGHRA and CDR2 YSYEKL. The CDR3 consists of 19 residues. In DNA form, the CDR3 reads TGCGCCAGCAGTTCAAGGAGTAGGGGGACAGGGGTCGGGGCCGGGGAGCTGTTTTTT. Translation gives CASSSRSRGTGVGAGELFF.

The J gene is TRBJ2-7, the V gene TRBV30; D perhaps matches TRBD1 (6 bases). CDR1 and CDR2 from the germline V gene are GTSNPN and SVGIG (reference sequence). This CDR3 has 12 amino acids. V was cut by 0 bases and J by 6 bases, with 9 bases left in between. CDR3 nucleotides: TGTGCCTGGAGTGTCCGAGGGGGCGAGCAGTACTTC. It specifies CAWSVRGGEQYF.

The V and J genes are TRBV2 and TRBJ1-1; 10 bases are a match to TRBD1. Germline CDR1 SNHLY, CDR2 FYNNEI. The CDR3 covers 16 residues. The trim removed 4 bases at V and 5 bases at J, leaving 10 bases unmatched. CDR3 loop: CASSVDFGQGETEAFF. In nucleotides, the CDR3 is TGTGCCAGCAGTGTCGACTTCGGACAGGGGGAAACTGAAGCTTTCTTT.

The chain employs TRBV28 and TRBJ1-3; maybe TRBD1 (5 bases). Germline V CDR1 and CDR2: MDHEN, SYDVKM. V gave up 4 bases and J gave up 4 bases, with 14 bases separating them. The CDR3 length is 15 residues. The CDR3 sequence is CASSSPEGVGNTIYF. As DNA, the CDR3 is TGTGCCAGCAGTTCCCCCGAAGGGGTCGGAAACACCATATATTTT.

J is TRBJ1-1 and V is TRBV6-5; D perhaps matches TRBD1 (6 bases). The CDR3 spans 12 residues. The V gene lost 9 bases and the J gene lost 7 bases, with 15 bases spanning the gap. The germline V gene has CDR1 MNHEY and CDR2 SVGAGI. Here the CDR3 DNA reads TGTGCCAGTCACCCCAGGGGAGGTGAAGCTTTCTTT. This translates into CASHPRGGEAFF.

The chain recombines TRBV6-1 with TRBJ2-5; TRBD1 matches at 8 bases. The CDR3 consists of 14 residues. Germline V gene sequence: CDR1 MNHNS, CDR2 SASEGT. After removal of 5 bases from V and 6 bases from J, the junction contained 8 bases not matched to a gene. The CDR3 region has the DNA TGTGCCAGCAGTCAGGACAGGGCGGTCCAGACCCAGTACTTC. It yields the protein CASSQDRAVQTQYF.

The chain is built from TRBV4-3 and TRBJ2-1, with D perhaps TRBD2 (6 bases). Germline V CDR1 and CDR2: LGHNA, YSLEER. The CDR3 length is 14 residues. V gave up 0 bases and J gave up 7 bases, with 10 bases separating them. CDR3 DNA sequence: TGCGCCAGCAGCCAAGATACTAGCAGGAATGAGCAGTTCTTC. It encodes CASSQDTSRNEQFF.

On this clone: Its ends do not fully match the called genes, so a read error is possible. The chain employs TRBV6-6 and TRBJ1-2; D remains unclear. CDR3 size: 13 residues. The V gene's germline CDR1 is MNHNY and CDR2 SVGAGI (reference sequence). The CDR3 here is CASSYGADYGYTF. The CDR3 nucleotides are TGTGCCAGCAGTTACGGTGCGGATTATGGCTACACTTTC.

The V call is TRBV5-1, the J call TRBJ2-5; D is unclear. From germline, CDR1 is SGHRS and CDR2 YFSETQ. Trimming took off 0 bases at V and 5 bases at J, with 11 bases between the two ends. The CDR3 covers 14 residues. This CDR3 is CASSLAVTGETQYF. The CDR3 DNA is TGCGCCAGCAGCTTGGCGGTCACTGGGGAGACCCAGTACTTC.